What follows are 15 T cell receptor beta chains derived from one specimen sequenced in a study of T cells in Graves' hyperthyroidism and ophthalmopathy. It was RNA transcripts that yielded the amplified TCR beta CDR3 regions. The HTBI primer set was used in a first-round RT-PCR of the TCR CDR3. TCRdb analysed the multiplex PCR reads with MiXCR anew, one entry per CDR3 protein. The table shows fewer than 500,000 distinct CDR3 sequences, with roughly 15% occurring only once. Sequences were obtained from blood. Source of these receptors: a man between 18 and 35 years old with Graves' ophthalmopathy.

The sample holds many counts of this clonotype. This chain joins TRBV5-1 and TRBJ2-2; TRBD1 matches 8 bases. The CDR3 contains 15 residues. Looked up from germline, CDR1 is SGHRS and CDR2 is YFSETQ. V gave up 5 bases and J gave up 6 bases; unmatched junction bases: 9. CDR3 coding DNA: TGCGCCAGCAGGAAGGGACAGGAGGTGGCCGGGGAGCTGTTTTTT. Its protein product is CASRKGQEVAGELFF.

This clonotype was found many times. The chain uses TRBV7-2 and TRBJ2-5; TRBD2 matches 12 bases. There are 17 residues in the CDR3. With 0 bases clipped from V and 2 bases from J, the junction kept 4 bases outside the gene matches. Germline V CDR1 and CDR2: SGHTA, FQGNSA. CDR3 region: CASSLAASGGGQETQYF. CDR3 bases: TGTGCCAGCAGCTTAGCGGCTAGCGGGGGGGGGCAAGAGACCCAGTACTTC.

This clonotype appeared a single time. This chain uses TRBV7-9 with TRBJ2-5, with D possibly called TRBD1 or TRBD2 (5 bases each). Germline-derived CDR1 and CDR2 are SEHNR and FQNEAQ (reference sequence). The CDR3 consists of 11 residues. The CDR3 reads CASEGQETQYF. CDR3 nucleotides: TGTGCTAGCGAGGGGCAAGAGACCCAGTACTTC.

A remark on this clonotype: Just one base apart from a much larger clone, this may be a read error. The V call is TRBV12-3 or TRBV12-4, the J call TRBJ1-3; perhaps TRBD1 as D (5 bases). The CDR3 has 14 amino acids. The CDR3 protein is CASSRQSSRNTIYF. The DNA of the CDR3 is TGTGCCAGCAGCCGACAGAGCTCTCGAAACACCATATATTTT.

This clonotype was observed at least ten times. The rearrangement links TRBV5-1 to TRBJ2-2; D not certain. The germline CDR1 and CDR2 sequences are SGHRS and YFSETQ. The CDR3 is 14 amino acids. The ends were cut back, 6 bases at V and 4 bases at J, with 13 bases in the middle. The chain's CDR3 is CASIPLIGTGELFF. In DNA form, the CDR3 reads TGCGCCAGCATTCCCTTGATTGGCACCGGGGAGCTGTTTTTT.

The V call is TRBV19, the J call TRBJ2-7; TRBD1 is a possible D gene (5 bases). Trimming stripped 5 bases from V and 2 bases from J, with 13 bases between. Per germline, CDR1 LNHDA and CDR2 SQIVND (reference sequence). The CDR3 is made up of 14 amino acids. The CDR3 nucleotides are TGTGCCAGTAGTGGTCAGAAGGGGCCCTACGAGCAGTACTTC. The encoded protein is CASSGQKGPYEQYF.

The V and J genes are TRBV5-5 and TRBJ2-7; perhaps D is TRBD1 or TRBD2 (6 bases each). This CDR3 contains 15 residues. Trimming took off 4 bases at V and 3 bases at J, with 17 bases between the two ends. CDR1 is SGHKS and CDR2 is YYEKEE in the germline V gene (reference sequence). CDR3 in DNA: TGTGCCAGCAGCCCGGAGGGACATACCTTCTACGAGCAGTACTTC. Translated: CASSPEGHTFYEQYF.

V and J are TRBV20-1 and TRBJ1-6; possible D gene TRBD1, 6 bases. Germline values: CDR1 DFQATT, CDR2 SNEGSKA (reference sequence). V lost 6 bases, J lost 5 bases, and 17 bases lay in between. The CDR3 is 15 residues long. CDR3 region: CSAARPGVDNSPLHF. DNA of the CDR3: TGCAGTGCGGCAAGACCAGGGGTGGATAATTCACCCCTCCACTTT.

This clonotype was picked up many times. The V gene is TRBV10-3, the J gene TRBJ1-1; a possible D gene is TRBD1 (5 bases). The length of the CDR3 is 13 residues. Germline CDR1 and CDR2: ENHRY and SYGVKD. Trimming removed 7 bases at V and 1 base at J, with 10 bases between. The CDR3 DNA is TGTGCCATCACGATGGGGGAGAACACTGAAGCTTTCTTT. The encoded protein is CAITMGENTEAFF.

The chain joins TRBV14 to TRBJ2-3, with unresolved D. The V end was cut by 0 bases, the J end by 6 bases, with 10 bases between. CDR1 is SGHDN, CDR2 FVKESK, per germline. This CDR3 contains 14 residues. CDR3 bases: TGTGCCAGCAGCCAAGAGTACATAAGGGATACGCAGTATTTT. Translation: CASSQEYIRDTQYF.

This clonotype was observed at least ten times. The chain couples TRBV30 to TRBJ2-3, with D unresolved. Germline values: CDR1 GTSNPN, CDR2 SVGIG (reference sequence). Trimming cost V 4 bases and J 4 bases, with 9 bases left between them. This CDR3 contains 12 residues. The DNA of the CDR3 is TGTGCCTGGACCGACCGCGCAGATACGCAGTATTTT. Amino acids: CAWTDRADTQYF.

This clonotype was seen ten or more times. This rearrangement joins TRBV7-8 to TRBJ2-5; the D is unclear. The CDR3 is made up of 16 amino acids. Trimming removed 1 base from V and 1 base from J, with 13 bases in between. CDR1 is SGHVS, CDR2 FQNEAQ, per germline. CDR3 protein: CASSLGPGESQETQYF. CDR3 coding DNA: TGTGCCAGCAGCTTAGGTCCGGGTGAATCCCAAGAGACCCAGTACTTC. Drawing the rest from reference TRBV7-8 and TRBJ2-5, the complete variable domain is GAGVSQSPRYKVAKRGQDVALRCDPISGHVSLFWYQQALGQGPEFLTYFQNEAQLDKSGLPSDRFFAERPEGSVSTLKIQRTQQEDSAVYLCASSLGPGESQETQYFGPGTRLLVL.

This clonotype was observed at least ten times. The chain is built from TRBV20-1 and TRBJ2-7; possibly TRBD1 for D (7 bases). This CDR3 is 14 amino acids long. Germline loops: CDR1 DFQATT, CDR2 SNEGSKA (reference sequence). Trimming removed 6 bases from V and 0 bases from J, with 15 bases in between. CDR3 protein: CSAPRQGLSYEQYF. The CDR3 coding sequence is TGCAGTGCACCGAGACAGGGACTCTCCTACGAGCAGTACTTC.

This clonotype appeared many times. V and J are TRBV7-3 and TRBJ2-7; 7 nucleotides agree with TRBD2. This CDR3 is 16 amino acids long. The V segment lost 8 bases and the J segment 1 base; nucleotides outside the gene matches: 14. The germline V gene has CDR1 SGHTA and CDR2 FQGTGA. For the CDR3, the DNA is TGTGCCAGCGCGGTTGCGGGAGCCTCCCCTTCCTACGAGCAGTACTTC. Amino acid sequence: CASAVAGASPSYEQYF.

There are many counts of this clonotype. This chain connects TRBV20-1 to TRBJ2-7; D is unresolved. CDR3 size: 11 residues. Germline lookup yields CDR1 DFQATT and CDR2 SNEGSKA (reference sequence). V was cut by 3 bases and J by 5 bases, with 8 bases left in between. The CDR3 sequence is CSASMRNEQYF. In DNA form, the CDR3 reads TGCAGTGCTAGCATGCGGAACGAGCAGTACTTC.